These 31 T cell receptor beta chains originate from one sample sequenced in a study of blood T cell repertoires in COVID-19. Sequencing used immunoSEQ multiplex PCR; TCRdb keeps in-frame clones, though not all of them. The table includes about 170,000 clones, roughly 86% detected once. Specimen: peripheral blood. These receptors were collected from a man aged 35 to 55 who had recovered from COVID-19.

CDR3 amino acids: CASSRGSNQPQHF. For the CDR3, the DNA is TGTGCCAGTAGCAGGGGTAGCAATCAGCCCCAGCATTTT. The genes are TRBV6-2 or TRBV6-3 and TRBJ1-5; D might be TRBD1 (6 bases). From germline, CDR1 is MNHEY and CDR2 SVGEGT. The CDR3 runs to 13 residues. Trimming removed 9 bases from V and 0 bases from J, with 9 bases in between.

The chain uses TRBV7-9 and TRBJ2-1; 9 nucleotides align to TRBD2. Losses at the gene ends were 4 bases for V and 10 bases for J; bases not matched to a gene: 8. CDR1 and CDR2 (germline): SEHNR, FQNEAQ (reference sequence). The CDR3 sequence is 14 residues long. The CDR3 DNA reads as TGTGCCAGCAGCTACGGGACTAGCCTCGGGGAGCAGTTCTTC. It encodes CASSYGTSLGEQFF.

This chain links TRBV9 with TRBJ1-2, with 9 bases fitting TRBD1. Germline values: CDR1 SGDLS, CDR2 YYNGEE. With V trimmed by 4 bases and J by 5 bases, 9 bases remained unmatched. This CDR3 has 15 residues. This chain's CDR3 is CASSTNPGTGYGYTF. The CDR3 region has the DNA TGTGCCAGCAGCACGAACCCCGGGACAGGGTATGGCTACACCTTC.

The gene calls are TRBV5-8 and TRBJ2-1; the match to TRBD2 covers 9 bases. The CDR3 sequence is 14 residues long. The germline CDR1 and CDR2 sequences are SGHTS and YDEGEE. J gave up 5 bases and V 4 bases, and 4 bases lay outside the gene matches. The CDR3: CASSTWTSDNEQFF. The CDR3 DNA follows: TGTGCCAGCAGCACGTGGACTAGCGACAATGAGCAGTTCTTC.

The rearrangement uses TRBV4-1 and TRBJ1-5; D is unclear. This CDR3 has 15 amino acids. Looked up from germline, CDR1 is MGHRA and CDR2 is YSYEKL. The ends were cut back, 4 bases at V and 1 base at J, with 11 bases in the middle. CDR3 in amino acids: CASSLIPTSNQPQHF. CDR3 coding DNA: TGCGCCAGCAGCCTCATCCCTACGAGCAATCAGCCCCAGCATTTT.

The rearrangement joins TRBV6-5 to TRBJ2-7; a possible D gene is TRBD2 (5 bases). This CDR3 has 14 residues. Trimming pared 0 bases from V and 4 bases from J, leaving 10 bases between. The germline CDR1 and CDR2 sequences are MNHEY and SVGAGI. CDR3 region: CASSYSTGKYEQYF. The CDR3 DNA sequence: TGTGCCAGCAGTTACTCTACGGGGAAATACGAGCAGTACTTC.

V is TRBV9 and J is TRBJ2-7; TRBD1 aligns across 12 bases. The CDR3 consists of 15 residues. V trimming: 4 bases; J trimming: 4 bases; junction bases outside the gene matches: 6. Germline V CDR1 and CDR2: SGDLS, YYNGEE. Here the CDR3 DNA reads TGTGCCAGCAGCCGAGGGACAGGGGGCGCGTACGAGCAGTACTTC. This codes for CASSRGTGGAYEQYF.

This clone appeared a single time. The gene calls are TRBV15 and TRBJ2-7, with D perhaps matching TRBD1 (6 bases). Germline values: CDR1 LNHNV, CDR2 YYDKDF (reference sequence). The CDR3 covers 13 residues. V lost 4 bases, J lost 6 bases, and 13 bases lay in between. CDR3 region: CATSTATGSEQYF. As DNA, the CDR3 is TGTGCCACCAGCACCGCTACAGGGAGCGAGCAGTACTTC.

This sequence joins TRBV15 and TRBJ2-3; no reliable D call. Trimming took 6 bases from V and 0 from J, leaving 7 bases between them. This CDR3 has 13 residues. Per the germline V gene, CDR1 is LNHNV and CDR2 is YYDKDF (reference sequence). The CDR3 bases are TGTGCCACCAGAATATCTAGCACAGATACGCAGTATTTT. Translating gives CATRISSTDTQYF.

The J gene is TRBJ1-6, the V gene TRBV6-5, with 7 bases identical to TRBD1. Trimming at V came to 6 bases and at J to 7 bases, leaving 6 bases not matched to a gene. Germline assignment: CDR1 MNHEY and CDR2 SVGAGI. This CDR3 has 14 amino acids. CDR3 amino acids: CASRGGTENSPLHF. Here the CDR3 DNA reads TGTGCCAGCAGAGGCGGGACAGAGAATTCACCCCTCCACTTT.

The chain links TRBV7-9 to TRBJ2-1; 13 bases align to TRBD2. With 4 bases clipped from V and 9 bases from J, the junction kept 9 bases outside the gene matches. This CDR3 contains 16 residues. The germline gives CDR1 SEHNR, CDR2 FQNEAQ (reference sequence). The CDR3 sequence is CASSSHRTSGSTEQFF. The CDR3 DNA reads as TGTGCCAGCAGCTCACATCGGACTAGCGGGAGTACTGAGCAGTTCTTC.

The chain couples TRBV12-3 or TRBV12-4 to TRBJ2-7, with 9 bases fitting TRBD1. Trimming removed 4 bases from V and 9 bases from J; junction bases left unmatched: 7. The CDR3 runs to 13 residues. CDR3 in amino acids: CASSSSGQGTQYF. In DNA, the CDR3 is TGTGCCAGCAGTTCCTCGGGACAGGGCACGCAGTACTTC.

The J gene is TRBJ2-5, the V gene TRBV30, with TRBD1 matching 8 bases. CDR1 is GTSNPN and CDR2 is SVGIG in the germline V gene (reference sequence). The CDR3 extends over 13 amino acids. With 8 bases clipped from V and 5 bases from J, the junction kept 10 bases outside the gene matches. In nucleotides, the CDR3 is TGTGCCAGACGAGACAGGGGACTGGAGACCCAGTACTTC. Amino acids: CARRDRGLETQYF.

This chain links TRBV11-2 with TRBJ2-7, with D possibly matching TRBD1 (6 bases). V was shortened by 5 bases and J by 7 bases, with 12 bases between the two germline ends. The germline V gene encodes CDR1 SGHAT and CDR2 FQNNGV. The CDR3 is 12 amino acids. CDR3 nucleotides: TGTGCCAGCAGCCTTAACAGGGATGAGCAGTACTTC. Protein sequence: CASSLNRDEQYF.

The chain has TRBV28 and TRBJ2-5; D is unclear. The V and J ends lost 6 bases and 2 bases respectively, with 16 bases between them. The CDR3 is 15 residues long. Germline values: CDR1 MDHEN, CDR2 SYDVKM. The CDR3 DNA reads as TGTGCCAGCAGCCCCCCGCGGTCGGCACAAGAGACCCAGTACTTC. It encodes CASSPPRSAQETQYF.

In its sample, this clone was seen a few times. The chain carries TRBV27 and TRBJ2-7; a possible D gene is TRBD1 (5 bases). This CDR3 comprises 16 residues. Germline-derived CDR1 and CDR2 are MNHEY and SMNVEV (reference sequence). Trimming cost V 4 bases and J 1 base, with 17 bases left between them. This CDR3 reads CASSSLGDSASYEQYF. Here the CDR3 DNA reads TGTGCCAGCAGTTCTTTAGGAGACAGCGCTTCCTACGAGCAGTACTTC.

The table lists this clone with a count of one. V is TRBV13 and J is TRBJ2-7; the match to TRBD2 covers 7 bases. In germline, CDR1 is PRHDT, CDR2 FYEKMQ (reference sequence). This CDR3 contains 14 residues. V was pared by 2 bases and J by 1 base, with 2 bases of the junction left unmatched. The DNA of the CDR3 is TGTGCCAGCAGCTTACTCGGGGGGTCCTACGAGCAGTACTTC. This gives the protein CASSLLGGSYEQYF. The full variable domain, with the rest looked up from reference TRBV13 and TRBJ2-7, is AAGVIQSPRHLIKEKRETATLKCYPIPRHDTVYWYQQGPGQDPQFLISFYEKMQSDKGSIPDRFSAQQFSDYHSELNMSSLELGDSALYFCASSLLGGSYEQYFGPGTRLTVT.

The J gene is TRBJ2-1, the V gene TRBV27; 7 nucleotides align to TRBD1. The CDR3 is made up of 15 amino acids. Germline trimming cut 3 bases from V and 7 bases from J; bases unmatched to any gene: 9. Germline CDR1 is MNHEY and CDR2 is SMNVEV (reference sequence). CDR3 loop: CASSFRGGLGNEQFF. The DNA of the CDR3 is TGTGCCAGCAGTTTCAGAGGGGGCCTAGGGAATGAGCAGTTCTTC.

This clone was detected once. This sequence joins TRBV6-5 and TRBJ1-2; D unresolved. CDR3 size: 11 residues. V lost 4 bases and J 9 bases, leaving 9 bases between the germline ends. Germline CDR1 MNHEY, CDR2 SVGAGI. The CDR3 reads CASSSGRSYTF. The DNA for the CDR3 is TGTGCCAGCAGTTCCGGCAGGAGCTACACCTTC.

The CDR3 region is CASSPREGSPLHF. Here the CDR3 DNA reads TGTGCCAGCAGCCCAAGGGAGGGTTCACCCCTCCACTTT. This chain links TRBV12-3 or TRBV12-4 with TRBJ1-6, with D unclear. Trimming cost V 6 bases and J 9 bases, with 12 bases left between them. CDR3 length equals 13 residues.

The CDR3 DNA sequence: TGTGCCAGCAGGGACACCTTCGGTGGCTACACCTTC. Its protein product is CASRDTFGGYTF. The chain recombines TRBV28 with TRBJ1-2; D may be TRBD1 (5 bases). The CDR3 runs to 12 residues. V was pared by 6 bases and J by 7 bases, with 12 bases between. CDR1 is MDHEN, CDR2 SYDVKM, per germline.

The chain recombines TRBV29-1 with TRBJ2-7; 9 nucleotides match TRBD1. The CDR3 extends over 15 amino acids. Trimming took 0 bases from V and 6 from J; bases not matched to a gene: 9. CDR1 and CDR2 from the germline V gene are SQVTM and ANQGSEA. The CDR3 here is CSVEEIGTGNGEQYF. The CDR3 DNA follows: TGCAGCGTTGAAGAGATCGGGACAGGGAATGGCGAGCAGTACTTC.

This sequence joins TRBV5-8 and TRBJ2-1; maybe TRBD2 (6 bases). This CDR3 has 14 residues. V was clipped by 4 bases and J by 5 bases, with 13 bases between them. Germline assignment: CDR1 SGHTS and CDR2 YDEGEE. The CDR3 nucleotides are TGTGCCAGCAGCCTCGGGCTAGCGAACAATGAGCAGTTCTTC. Residues: CASSLGLANNEQFF. Supplemented by reference TRBV5-8 and TRBJ2-1, the full variable domain reads EAGVTQSPTHLIKTRGQQATLRCSPISGHTSVYWYQQALGLGLQFLLWYDEGEERNRGNFPPRFSGRQFPNYSSELNVNALELEDSALYLCASSLGLANNEQFFGPGTRLTVL.

This sequence joins TRBV18 and TRBJ2-1; D possibly corresponds to TRBD2 (5 bases). CDR1 is KGHSH and CDR2 is LQKENI in the germline V gene. This CDR3 is built from 13 residues. V lost 11 bases and J 8 bases, leaving 19 bases between the germline ends. CDR3 amino acids: CASDRRAIDEQFF. The CDR3 DNA is TGTGCCTCCGACCGGCGGGCTATAGATGAGCAGTTCTTC.

This clone showed up just a few times. The chain uses TRBV3-1 (or the pseudogene TRBV3-2) and TRBJ1-2; 8 nucleotides line up with TRBD1. Germline CDR1 reads LGHDT; CDR2 reads YNNKEL (reference sequence). J gave up 6 bases and V 1 base, and 10 bases lay outside the gene matches. The CDR3 runs 16 residues. The CDR3 coding sequence is TGTGCCAGCAGCCAAGGGCCGAGGACAGGGCTAGATGGCTACACCTTC. Its protein product is CASSQGPRTGLDGYTF.

V gene TRBV30 combines with J gene TRBJ1-2; a weak D match, TRBD1 (6 bases). The CDR3 is 13 residues long. Germline CDR1 reads GTSNPN; CDR2 reads SVGIG (reference sequence). Trimming cost V 1 base and J 6 bases, with 12 bases left between them. CDR3 sequence: CAWSEGQGHGYTF. The CDR3 nucleotides read TGTGCCTGGAGTGAGGGCCAGGGGCATGGCTACACCTTC.

This chain links TRBV7-9 with TRBJ2-5; TRBD1 matches 7 bases. This CDR3 is 14 amino acids long. The ends lost 0 bases at V and 3 bases at J; junction bases unmatched: 1. Germline loops: CDR1 SEHNR, CDR2 FQNEAQ (reference sequence). CDR3 residues: CASSLAGTEETQYF. The CDR3 bases are TGTGCCAGCAGCTTAGCTGGGACAGAAGAGACCCAGTACTTC. Complete variable domain (other parts from reference TRBV7-9 and TRBJ2-5): DTGVSQNPRHKITKRGQNVTFRCDPISEHNRLYWYRQTLGQGPEFLTYFQNEAQLEKSRLLSDRFSAERPKGSFSTLEIQRTEQGDSAMYLCASSLAGTEETQYFGPGTRLLVL.

Only one count was recorded for this clone. The chain carries TRBV4-3 and TRBJ2-1, with 9 bases that match TRBD2. The CDR3 runs 15 residues. Germline trimming cut 3 bases from V and 10 bases from J; bases unmatched to any gene: 10. The germline gives CDR1 LGHNA, CDR2 YSLEER. The CDR3: CASSQEVRLAAEQFF. The CDR3 region has the DNA TGCGCCAGCAGCCAGGAGGTAAGACTAGCGGCCGAGCAGTTCTTC.

This chain joins TRBV6-5 and TRBJ2-3; perhaps TRBD2 as D (7 bases). V lost 6 bases and J lost 5, with 15 bases in between. CDR3 length: 14 residues. Looked up from germline, CDR1 is MNHEY and CDR2 is SVGAGI. CDR3 in amino acids: CASRGGAVGDTQYF. Written as DNA, the CDR3 is TGTGCCAGCAGAGGGGGGGCCGTTGGAGATACGCAGTATTTT.

A single count supports this clone. The chain couples TRBV27 to TRBJ2-5, with 7 bases that match TRBD2. The trim removed 5 bases at V and 3 bases at J, leaving 24 bases unmatched. Germline CDR1 and CDR2: MNHEY and SMNVEV (reference sequence). The CDR3 totals 20 residues. CDR3 DNA: TGTGCCAGCAGTCCGCTTATTGGGAGGGAGTCGGAAGGGAGGAAAGAGACCCAGTACTTC. It translates to CASSPLIGRESEGRKETQYF.

The V call is TRBV6-5, the J call TRBJ1-1, with 7 bases matching TRBD1. The CDR3 covers 13 residues. Germline-derived CDR1 and CDR2 are MNHEY and SVGAGI. The V gene end was trimmed by 6 bases and the J gene end by 9 bases; junction bases not matched to a gene: 10. CDR3 sequence: CASRRQGEKKAFF. The CDR3 DNA is TGTGCCAGCAGAAGACAGGGTGAGAAAAAAGCTTTCTTT.